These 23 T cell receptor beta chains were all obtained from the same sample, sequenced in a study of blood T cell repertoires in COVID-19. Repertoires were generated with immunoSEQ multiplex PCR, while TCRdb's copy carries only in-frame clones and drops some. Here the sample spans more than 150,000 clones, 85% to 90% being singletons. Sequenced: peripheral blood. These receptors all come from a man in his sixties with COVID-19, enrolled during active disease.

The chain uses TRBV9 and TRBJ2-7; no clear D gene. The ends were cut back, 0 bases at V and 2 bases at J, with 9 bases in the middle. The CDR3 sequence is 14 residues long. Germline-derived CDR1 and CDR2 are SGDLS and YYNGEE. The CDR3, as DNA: TGTGCCAGCAGCGTAGGTTGGAGAACCTACGAGCAGTACTTC. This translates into CASSVGWRTYEQYF.

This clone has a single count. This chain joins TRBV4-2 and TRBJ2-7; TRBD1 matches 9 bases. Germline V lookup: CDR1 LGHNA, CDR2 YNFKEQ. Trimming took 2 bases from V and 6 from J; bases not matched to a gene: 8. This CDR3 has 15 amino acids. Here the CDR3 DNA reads TGTGCCAGCAGCCAATCCGGGACAGGGTCGTCCGAGCAGTACTTC. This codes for CASSQSGTGSSEQYF.

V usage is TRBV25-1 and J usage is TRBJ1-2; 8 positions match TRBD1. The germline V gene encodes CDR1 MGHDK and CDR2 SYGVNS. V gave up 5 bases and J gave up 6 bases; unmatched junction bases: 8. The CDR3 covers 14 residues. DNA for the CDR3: TGTGCCAGCAGTCATAGGACAGGGTTAGATGGCTACACCTTC. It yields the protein CASSHRTGLDGYTF.

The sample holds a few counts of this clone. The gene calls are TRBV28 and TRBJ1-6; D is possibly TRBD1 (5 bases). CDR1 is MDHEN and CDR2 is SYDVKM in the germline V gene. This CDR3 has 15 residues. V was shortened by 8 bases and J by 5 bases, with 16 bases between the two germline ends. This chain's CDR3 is CASVTVQRNNSPLHF. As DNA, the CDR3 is TGTGCCAGCGTGACAGTTCAGAGGAATAATTCACCCCTCCACTTT.

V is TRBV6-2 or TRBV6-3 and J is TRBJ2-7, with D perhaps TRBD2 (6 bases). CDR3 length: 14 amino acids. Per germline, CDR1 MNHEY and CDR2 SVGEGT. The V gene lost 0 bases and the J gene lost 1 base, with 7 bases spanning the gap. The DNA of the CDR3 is TGTGCCAGCAGTTACTCTAGCGGATCCTACGAGCAGTACTTC. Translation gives CASSYSSGSYEQYF.

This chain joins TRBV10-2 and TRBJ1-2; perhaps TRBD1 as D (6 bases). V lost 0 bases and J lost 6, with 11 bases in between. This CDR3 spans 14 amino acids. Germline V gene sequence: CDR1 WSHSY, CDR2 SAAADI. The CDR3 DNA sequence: TGCGCCAGCAGTGAGTCGGGGGCGGGAGATGGCTACACCTTC. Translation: CASSESGAGDGYTF.

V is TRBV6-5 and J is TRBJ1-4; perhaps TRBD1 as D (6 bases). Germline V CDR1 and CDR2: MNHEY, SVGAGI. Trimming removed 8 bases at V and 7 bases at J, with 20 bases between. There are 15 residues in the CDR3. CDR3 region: CASGLAGARGEKLFF. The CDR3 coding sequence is TGTGCCAGCGGGCTTGCGGGGGCGAGGGGTGAAAAACTGTTTTTT.

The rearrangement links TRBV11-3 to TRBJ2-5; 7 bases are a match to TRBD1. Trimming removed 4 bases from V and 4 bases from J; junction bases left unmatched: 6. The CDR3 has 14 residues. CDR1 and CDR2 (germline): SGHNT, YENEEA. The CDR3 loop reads CASSSLGQVETQYF. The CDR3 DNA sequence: TGTGCCAGCAGCTCCCTCGGACAGGTAGAGACCCAGTACTTC.

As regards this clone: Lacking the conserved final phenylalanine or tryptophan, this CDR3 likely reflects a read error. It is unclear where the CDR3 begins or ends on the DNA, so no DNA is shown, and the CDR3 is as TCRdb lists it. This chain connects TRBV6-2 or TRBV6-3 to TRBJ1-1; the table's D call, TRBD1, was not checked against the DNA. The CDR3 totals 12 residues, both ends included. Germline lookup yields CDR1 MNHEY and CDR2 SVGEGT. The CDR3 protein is CASSYEAGDRAG.

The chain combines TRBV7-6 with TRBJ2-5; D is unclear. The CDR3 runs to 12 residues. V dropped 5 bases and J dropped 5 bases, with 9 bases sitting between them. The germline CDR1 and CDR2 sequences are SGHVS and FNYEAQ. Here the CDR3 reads CASSPSRETQYF. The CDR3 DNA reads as TGTGCCAGCAGCCCATCGCGGGAGACCCAGTACTTC. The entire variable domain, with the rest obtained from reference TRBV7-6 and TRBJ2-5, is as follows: GAGVSQSPRYKVTKRGQDVALRCDPISGHVSLYWYRQALGQGPEFLTYFNYEAQQDKSGLPNDRFSAERPEGSISTLTIQRTEQRDSAMYRCASSPSRETQYFGPGTRLLVL.

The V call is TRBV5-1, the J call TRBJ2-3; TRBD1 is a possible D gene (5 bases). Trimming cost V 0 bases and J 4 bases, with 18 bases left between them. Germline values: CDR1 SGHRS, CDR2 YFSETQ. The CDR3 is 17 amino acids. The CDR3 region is CASSLEPPGTGPDTQYF. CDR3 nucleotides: TGCGCCAGCAGCTTGGAACCCCCGGGTACAGGCCCAGATACGCAGTATTTT.

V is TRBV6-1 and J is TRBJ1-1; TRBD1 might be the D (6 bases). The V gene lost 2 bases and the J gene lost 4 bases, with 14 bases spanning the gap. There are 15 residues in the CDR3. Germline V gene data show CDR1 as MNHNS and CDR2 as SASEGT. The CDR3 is CASSEMSGVGTEAFF. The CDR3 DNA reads TGTGCCAGCAGTGAAATGTCAGGGGTAGGCACTGAAGCTTTCTTT.

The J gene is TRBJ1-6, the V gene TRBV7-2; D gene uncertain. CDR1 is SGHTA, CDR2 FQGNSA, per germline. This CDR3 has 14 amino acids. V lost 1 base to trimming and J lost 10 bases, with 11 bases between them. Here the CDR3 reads CASSLVRAQSPLHF. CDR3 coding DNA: TGTGCCAGCAGCTTAGTGAGAGCCCAATCACCCCTCCACTTT.

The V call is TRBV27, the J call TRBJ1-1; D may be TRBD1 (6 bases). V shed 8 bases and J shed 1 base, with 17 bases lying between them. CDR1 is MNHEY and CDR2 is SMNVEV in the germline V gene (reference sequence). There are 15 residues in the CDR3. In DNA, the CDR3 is TGTGCCAGCCACCGAGACGGGGACAAGAACACTGAAGCTTTCTTT. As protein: CASHRDGDKNTEAFF.

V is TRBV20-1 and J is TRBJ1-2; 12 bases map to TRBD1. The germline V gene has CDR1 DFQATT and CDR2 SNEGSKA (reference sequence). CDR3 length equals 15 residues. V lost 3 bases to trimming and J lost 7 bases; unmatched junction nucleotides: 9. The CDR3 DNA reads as TGCAGTGCTAGTCCCGCGGGGACAGGGGGCAGTGGCTACACCTTC. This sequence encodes CSASPAGTGGSGYTF.

The CDR3: CASSVVETYGYTF. DNA for the CDR3: TGTGCCAGCAGTGTGGTGGAGACCTATGGCTACACCTTC. V gene TRBV2 combines with J gene TRBJ1-2; D not resolved. The CDR3 is 13 residues long. The V gene lost 4 bases and the J gene lost 4 bases, with 10 bases spanning the gap. CDR1 SNHLY and CDR2 FYNNEI come from the germline V gene.

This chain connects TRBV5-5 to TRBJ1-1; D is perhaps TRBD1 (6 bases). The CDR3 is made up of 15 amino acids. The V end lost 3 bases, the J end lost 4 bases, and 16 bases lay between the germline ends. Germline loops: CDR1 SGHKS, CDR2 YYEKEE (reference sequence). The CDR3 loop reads CASSSRQDSGTEAFF. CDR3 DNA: TGTGCCAGCAGCTCCCGCCAGGACAGTGGCACTGAAGCTTTCTTT.

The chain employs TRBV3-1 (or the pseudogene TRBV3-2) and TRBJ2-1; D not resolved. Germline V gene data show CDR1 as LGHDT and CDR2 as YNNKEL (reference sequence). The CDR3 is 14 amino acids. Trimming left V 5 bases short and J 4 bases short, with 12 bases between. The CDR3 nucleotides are TGTGCCAGCAGCTACCGAGGCATTTACAATGAGCAGTTCTTC. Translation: CASSYRGIYNEQFF.

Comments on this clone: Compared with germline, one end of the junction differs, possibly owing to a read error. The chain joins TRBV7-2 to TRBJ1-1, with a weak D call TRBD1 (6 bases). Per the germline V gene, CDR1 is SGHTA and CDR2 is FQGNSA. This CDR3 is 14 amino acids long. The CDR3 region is CASSLAIGGTEAFF. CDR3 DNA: TGTGCCAGCAGCCTAGCGATAGGGGGAACTGAAGCTTTCTTT.

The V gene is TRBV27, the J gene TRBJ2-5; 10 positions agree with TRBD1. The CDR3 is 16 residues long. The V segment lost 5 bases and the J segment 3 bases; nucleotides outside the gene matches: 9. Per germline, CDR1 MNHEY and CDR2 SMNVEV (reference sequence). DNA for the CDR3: TGTGCCAGCAGTAACTACGGGACAGGGGTTAAAGAGACCCAGTACTTC. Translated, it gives CASSNYGTGVKETQYF.

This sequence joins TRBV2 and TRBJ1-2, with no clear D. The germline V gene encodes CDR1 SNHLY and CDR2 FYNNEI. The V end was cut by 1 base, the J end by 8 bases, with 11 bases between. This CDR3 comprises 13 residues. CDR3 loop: CASSEVRDYGYTF. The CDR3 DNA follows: TGTGCCAGCAGTGAAGTACGGGATTACGGCTACACCTTC. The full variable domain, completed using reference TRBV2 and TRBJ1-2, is EPEVTQTPSHQVTQMGQEVILRCVPISNHLYFYWYRQILGQKVEFLVSFYNNEISEKSEIFDDQFSVERPDGSNFTLKIRSTKLEDSAMYFCASSEVRDYGYTFGSGTRLTVV.

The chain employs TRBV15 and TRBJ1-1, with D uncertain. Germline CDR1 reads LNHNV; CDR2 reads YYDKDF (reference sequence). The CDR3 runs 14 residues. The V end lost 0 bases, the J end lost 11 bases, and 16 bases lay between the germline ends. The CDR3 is CATSRDLANVGAFF. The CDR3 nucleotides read TGTGCCACCAGCAGAGATTTGGCAAATGTCGGGGCTTTCTTT.

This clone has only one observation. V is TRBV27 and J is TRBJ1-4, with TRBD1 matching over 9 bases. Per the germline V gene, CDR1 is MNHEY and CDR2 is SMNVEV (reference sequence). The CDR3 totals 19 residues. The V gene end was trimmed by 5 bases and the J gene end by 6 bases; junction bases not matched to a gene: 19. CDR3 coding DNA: TGTGCCAGCAGTCATAATCGGGGACAGGGTTTGCGTGGGTATGAAAAACTGTTTTTT. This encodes CASSHNRGQGLRGYEKLFF.